This passage covers 9 T cell receptor beta chains from one sample sequenced in a study of T cells in Graves' hyperthyroidism and ophthalmopathy. Amplification of TCR beta CDR3 regions was performed using RNA transcripts as template. Carried out on the TCR CDR3, a first-round RT-PCR used the HTBI primer set. Via MiXCR, TCRdb re-called the multiplex PCR reads, giving one row per CDR3 protein. Here the sample spans about 360,000 distinct CDR3 sequences, 13% being singletons. The sequenced sample consisted of blood. The receptors come from a woman aged 18-29 years with Graves' hyperthyroidism.

In its sample, this clonotype was seen a few times. The junction departs from the called germline gene at one end, perhaps through a read error. The J gene is TRBJ2-2, the V gene TRBV3-1; D call uncertain. CDR1 and CDR2 from the germline V gene are LGHDT and YNNKEL (reference sequence). The CDR3 is 14 residues long. CDR3 sequence: CASSQGRPTGELFF. CDR3 nucleotide sequence: TGTGCCAGCAGTCAAGGCCGTCCCACCGGGGAGCTGTTTTTT.

The chain joins TRBV20-1 to TRBJ2-3; TRBD2 matches at 7 bases. V was pared by 6 bases and J by 9 bases, with 9 bases of the junction left unmatched. This CDR3 is built from 12 residues. From germline, CDR1 is DFQATT and CDR2 SNEGSKA (reference sequence). CDR3 region: CSALGGRGTQYF. DNA for the CDR3: TGCAGTGCCCTAGGAGGGCGGGGGACGCAGTATTTT.

In this sample, this clonotype turned up many times. The chain uses TRBV20-1 and TRBJ2-4, with unresolved D. Per germline, CDR1 DFQATT and CDR2 SNEGSKA (reference sequence). This CDR3 has 13 amino acids. The germline V and J ends were trimmed by 3 bases and 0 bases, with 6 bases remaining between them. The CDR3 DNA reads as TGCAGTGCTAGTCTGGTAGCCAAAAACATTCAGTACTTC. Protein sequence: CSASLVAKNIQYF.

Ten or more counts support this clonotype. The rearrangement joins TRBV12-3 or TRBV12-4 to TRBJ1-4; 9 bases are shared with TRBD1. The J segment lost 4 bases and the V segment lost 5 bases, leaving 11 bases of the junction unmatched. The CDR3 is made up of 17 amino acids. CDR3 sequence reads: CASSLKQGALVNEKLFF. CDR3 bases: TGTGCCAGCAGTCTCAAACAGGGGGCATTGGTTAATGAAAAACTGTTTTTT.

This sequence joins TRBV27 and TRBJ2-3; TRBD2 agrees at 10 bases. Germline trimming cut 2 bases from V and 2 bases from J; bases unmatched to any gene: 7. From germline, CDR1 is MNHEY and CDR2 SMNVEV (reference sequence). The CDR3 covers 17 residues. CDR3 sequence: CASSLVLAGDLTDTQYF. For the CDR3, the DNA is TGTGCCAGCAGTTTAGTTCTAGCGGGAGACCTCACAGATACGCAGTATTTT.

This clonotype was detected ten times or more. The genes are TRBV28 and TRBJ2-7, with 9 bases fitting TRBD1. There are 14 residues in the CDR3. Germline V gene data show CDR1 as MDHEN and CDR2 as SYDVKM. V shed 5 bases and J 5 bases; nucleotides not matched to a gene: 7. In DNA form, the CDR3 reads TGTGCCAGCAGTCCCAGGGACAGGGAAAACGAGCAGTACTTC. It translates to CASSPRDRENEQYF.

The rearrangement uses TRBV5-4 and TRBJ1-1; 10 bases match TRBD1. J lost 2 bases, V lost 4 bases, and 8 bases had no gene match. Germline CDR1 SGHNT, CDR2 YYREEE (reference sequence). The length of the CDR3 is 16 residues. The CDR3 reads CASSQFRTGGNTEAFF. The DNA of the CDR3 is TGTGCCAGCAGCCAATTCCGGACAGGGGGAAACACTGAAGCTTTCTTT.

The CDR3 sequence is CASSSIRQLAPTDTQYF. As DNA, the CDR3 is TGTGCCAGCAGTTCCATCCGGCAACTAGCCCCCACAGATACGCAGTATTTT. The chain carries TRBV28 and TRBJ2-3; D may be TRBD2 (6 bases). This CDR3 region has 17 residues. Germline assignment: CDR1 MDHEN and CDR2 SYDVKM. V lost 4 bases and J 2 bases, leaving 19 bases between the germline ends.

This clonotype was seen at least ten times. The chain combines TRBV7-8 with TRBJ1-6; 7 nucleotides line up with TRBD1. J lost 15 bases, V lost 3 bases, and 14 bases had no gene match. Germline V gene sequence: CDR1 SGHVS, CDR2 FQNEAQ. The CDR3 is 15 residues long. In DNA form, the CDR3 reads TGTGCCAGCAGCTTTCCGGGACAGCATCAGAGTTTCCTCCACTTT. Residues: CASSFPGQHQSFLHF.